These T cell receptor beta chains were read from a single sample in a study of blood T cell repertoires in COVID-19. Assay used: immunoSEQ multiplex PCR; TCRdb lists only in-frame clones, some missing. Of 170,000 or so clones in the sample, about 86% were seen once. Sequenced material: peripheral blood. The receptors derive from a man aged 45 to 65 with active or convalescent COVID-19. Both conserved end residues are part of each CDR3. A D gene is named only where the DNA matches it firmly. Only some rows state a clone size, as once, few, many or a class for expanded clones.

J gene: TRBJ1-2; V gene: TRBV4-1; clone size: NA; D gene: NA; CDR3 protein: CASSQEQGYYGYTF; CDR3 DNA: TGCGCCAGCAGCCAAGAACAGGGATACTATGGCTACACCTTC
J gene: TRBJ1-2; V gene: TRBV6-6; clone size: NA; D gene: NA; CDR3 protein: CASRAPDGGLYGYTF; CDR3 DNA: TGTGCCAGCAGAGCTCCGGACGGAGGCTTATATGGCTACACCTTC
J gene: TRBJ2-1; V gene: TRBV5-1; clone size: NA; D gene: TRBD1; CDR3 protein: CASSLAARQGPYNEQFF; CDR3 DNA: TGCGCCAGCAGCTTGGCGGCCCGACAGGGGCCCTACAATGAGCAGTTCTTC
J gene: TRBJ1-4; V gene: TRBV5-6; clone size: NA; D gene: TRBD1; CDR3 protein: CASSIGTGLAREKLFF; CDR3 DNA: TGTGCCAGCAGCATAGGGACAGGGCTGGCTAGAGAAAAACTGTTTTTT
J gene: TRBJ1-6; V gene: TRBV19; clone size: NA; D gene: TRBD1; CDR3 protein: CASSQTGALGISPLHF; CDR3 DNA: TGTGCCAGTAGTCAGACAGGGGCCTTAGGTATTTCACCCCTCCACTTT
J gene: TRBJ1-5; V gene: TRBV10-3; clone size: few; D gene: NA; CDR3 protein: CAISESTAGSGQPQHF; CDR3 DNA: TGTGCCATCAGTGAGTCGACGGCGGGCTCGGGTCAGCCCCAGCATTTT
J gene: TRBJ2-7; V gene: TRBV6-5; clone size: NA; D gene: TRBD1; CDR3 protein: CASRIGGDRVTYF; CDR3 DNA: TGTGCCAGCCGGATTGGGGGGGACAGGGTAACGTACTTC
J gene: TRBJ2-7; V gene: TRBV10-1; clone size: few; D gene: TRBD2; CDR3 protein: CASSGTSGRLYEQYF; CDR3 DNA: TGCGCCAGCAGTGGGACTAGCGGGAGGCTATACGAGCAGTACTTC
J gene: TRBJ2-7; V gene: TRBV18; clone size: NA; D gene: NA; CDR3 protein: CASSPLAKLNEQYF; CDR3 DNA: TGTGCCAGCTCACCCTTAGCGAAGCTGAACGAGCAGTACTTC
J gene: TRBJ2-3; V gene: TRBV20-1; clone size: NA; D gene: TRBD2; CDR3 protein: CSASSPGLAGVWDTQYF; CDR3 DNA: TGCAGTGCTAGTTCCCCGGGACTAGCGGGAGTTTGGGATACGCAGTATTTT
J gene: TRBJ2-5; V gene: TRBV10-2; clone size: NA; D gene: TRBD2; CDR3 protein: CASSEIAGAETQYF; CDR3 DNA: TGCGCCAGCAGTGAGATAGCGGGGGCAGAGACCCAGTACTTC
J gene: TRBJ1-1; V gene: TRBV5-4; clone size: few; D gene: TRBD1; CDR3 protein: CASTLGRQGSEAFF; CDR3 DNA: TGTGCCAGCACATTAGGTCGACAGGGGTCTGAAGCTTTCTTT
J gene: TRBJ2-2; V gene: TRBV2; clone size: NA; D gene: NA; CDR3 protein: CASSEAGANTGELFF; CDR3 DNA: TGTGCCAGCAGTGAAGCGGGAGCGAACACCGGGGAGCTGTTTTTT
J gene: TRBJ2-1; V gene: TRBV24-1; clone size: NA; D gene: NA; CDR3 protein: CATDNPDSYNEQFF; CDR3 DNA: TGTGCCACCGATAACCCAGATTCCTACAATGAGCAGTTCTTC
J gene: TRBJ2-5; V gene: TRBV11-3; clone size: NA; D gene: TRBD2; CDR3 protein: CASSGGAQETQYF; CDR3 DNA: TGTGCCAGCTCCGGGGGGGCCCAGGAGACCCAGTACTTC
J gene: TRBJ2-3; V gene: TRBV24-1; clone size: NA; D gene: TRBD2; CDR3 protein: CATSDAGESGWDTQYF; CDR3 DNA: TGTGCCACCAGTGACGCGGGAGAGAGTGGGTGGGATACGCAGTATTTT
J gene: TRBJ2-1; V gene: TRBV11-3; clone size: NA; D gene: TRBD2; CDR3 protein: CASSRHSGENEQFF; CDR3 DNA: TGTGCCAGCAGCCGGCATAGCGGGGAGAATGAGCAGTTCTTC
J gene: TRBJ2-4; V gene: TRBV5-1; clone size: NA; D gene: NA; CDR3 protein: CASKESIAKNIQYF; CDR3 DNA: TGCGCCAGCAAGGAGAGCATAGCCAAAAACATTCAGTACTTC
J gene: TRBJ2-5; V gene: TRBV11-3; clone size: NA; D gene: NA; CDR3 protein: CASSLGKRPEVETQYF; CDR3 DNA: TGTGCCAGCAGCTTAGGCAAAAGGCCTGAGGTGGAGACCCAGTACTTC
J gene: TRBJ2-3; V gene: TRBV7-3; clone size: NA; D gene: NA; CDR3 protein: CASSRGHSNTQYF; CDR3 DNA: TGTGCCAGCAGCCGGGGACATTCGAATACGCAGTATTTT
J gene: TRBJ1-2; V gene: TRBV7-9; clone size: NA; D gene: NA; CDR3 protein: CASSLVNGGHGYTF; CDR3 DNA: TGTGCCAGCAGCTTAGTTAATGGGGGCCACGGCTACACCTTC
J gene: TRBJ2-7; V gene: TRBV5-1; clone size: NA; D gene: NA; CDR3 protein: CASRQGGPYEQYF; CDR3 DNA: TGCGCCAGCAGACAGGGGGGGCCCTACGAGCAGTACTTC
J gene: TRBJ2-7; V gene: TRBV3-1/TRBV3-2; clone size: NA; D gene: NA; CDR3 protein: CASSQASEQYF; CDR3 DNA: TGTGCCAGCAGCCAAGCCAGCGAGCAGTACTTC
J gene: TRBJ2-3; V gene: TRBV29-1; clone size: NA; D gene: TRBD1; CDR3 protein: CSVEGRDRTTDTQYF; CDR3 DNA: TGCAGCGTTGAGGGTCGGGACAGGACCACAGATACGCAGTATTTT
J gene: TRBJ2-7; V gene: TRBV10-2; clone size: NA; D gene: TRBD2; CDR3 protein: CATLAGSSYEQYF; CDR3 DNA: TGCGCCACACTAGCGGGCTCCTCCTACGAGCAGTACTTC
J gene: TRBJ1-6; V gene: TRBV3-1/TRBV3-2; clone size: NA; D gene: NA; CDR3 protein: CASSYRGEAGSPLHF; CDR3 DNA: TGTGCCAGCAGCTATCGGGGGGAGGCCGGTTCACCCCTCCACTTT
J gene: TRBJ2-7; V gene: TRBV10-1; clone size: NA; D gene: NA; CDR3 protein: CASSDFQGIDEQYF; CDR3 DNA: TGCGCCAGCAGTGACTTCCAGGGTATCGACGAGCAGTACTTC
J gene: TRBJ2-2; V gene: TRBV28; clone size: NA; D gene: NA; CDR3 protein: CASSGAGRTGELFF; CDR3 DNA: TGTGCCAGCAGTGGAGCAGGGCGCACCGGGGAGCTGTTTTTT
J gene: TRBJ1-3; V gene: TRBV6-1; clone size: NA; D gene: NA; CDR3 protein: CASSEVRSSGNTIYF; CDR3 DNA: TGTGCCAGCAGTGAAGTAAGGAGCTCTGGAAACACCATATATTTT
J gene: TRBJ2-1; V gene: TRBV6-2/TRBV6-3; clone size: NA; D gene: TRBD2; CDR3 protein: CASSKTMGLTYDNEQFF; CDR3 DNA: TGTGCCAGCAGTAAGACTATGGGACTAACGTACGACAATGAGCAGTTCTTC
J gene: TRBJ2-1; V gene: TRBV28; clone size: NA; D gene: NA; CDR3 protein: CASSSTVAEQFF; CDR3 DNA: TGTGCCAGCAGTTCGACCGTCGCGGAACAGTTCTTC
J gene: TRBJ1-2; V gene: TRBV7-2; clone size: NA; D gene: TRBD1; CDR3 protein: CASSLGGRQGGGYTF; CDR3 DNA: TGTGCCAGCAGCTTAGGAGGTCGGCAGGGGGGAGGCTACACCTTC
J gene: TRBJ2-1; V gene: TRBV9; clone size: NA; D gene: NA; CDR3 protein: CASSVVAGPGSEQFF; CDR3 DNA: TGTGCCAGCAGCGTAGTTGCGGGACCAGGGAGTGAGCAGTTCTTC
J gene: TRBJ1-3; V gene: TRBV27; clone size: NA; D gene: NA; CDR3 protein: CASSPIQGTGNTIYF; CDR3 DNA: TGTGCCAGCAGTCCTATACAGGGAACCGGAAACACCATATATTTT
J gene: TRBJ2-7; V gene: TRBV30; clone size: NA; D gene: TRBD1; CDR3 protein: CAWSPTGVYEQYF; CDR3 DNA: TGTGCCTGGAGTCCGACAGGGGTTTACGAGCAGTACTTC
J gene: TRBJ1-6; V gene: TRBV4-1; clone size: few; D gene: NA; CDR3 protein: CASSPGEGRSNSPLHF; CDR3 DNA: TGCGCCAGCAGCCCGGGGGAGGGTCGATCTAATTCACCCCTCCACTTT
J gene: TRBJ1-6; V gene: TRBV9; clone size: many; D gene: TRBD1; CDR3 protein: CASSVTGGDSPLHF; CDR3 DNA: TGTGCCAGCAGCGTTACAGGGGGAGATTCACCCCTCCACTTT
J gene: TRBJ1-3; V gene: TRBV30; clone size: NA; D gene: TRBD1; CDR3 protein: CAWDRGPGNTIYF; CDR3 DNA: TGTGCCTGGGACAGGGGGCCAGGAAACACCATATATTTT
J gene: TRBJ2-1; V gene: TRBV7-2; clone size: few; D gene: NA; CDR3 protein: CASSRELADEQFF; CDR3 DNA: TGTGCCAGCAGCCGAGAACTCGCCGATGAGCAGTTCTTC
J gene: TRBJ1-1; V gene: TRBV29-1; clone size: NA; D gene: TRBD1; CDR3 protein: CSVDDRENTEAFF; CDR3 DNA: TGCAGCGTTGACGACAGGGAGAACACTGAAGCTTTCTTT
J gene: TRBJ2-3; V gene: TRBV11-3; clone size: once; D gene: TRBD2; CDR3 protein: CASSLGLAGVHTDTQYF; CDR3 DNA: TGTGCCAGCAGCTTAGGCTTGGCGGGGGTGCACACAGATACGCAGTATTTT